Given below is one T cell receptor (beta chain) in context. Original processing notes: Amplified reference gene primers provided the basis for estimating nucleated cell counts. Generated by immunoSEQ multiplex PCR, the TCRdb table keeps only in-frame clones and is missing some. V, J and clone size derive from that table, while D and trimming were established from the DNA sequence. The profile shows some 210,000 clones, about 86% of them singletons. CDR3 length: 15 residues. The germline V gene has CDR1 MGHRA and CDR2 YSYEKL. Trimming took 4 bases from V and 5 from J; bases not matched to a gene: 7. The sample originates from a study of blood T cell repertoires in COVID-19. Study as a whole: T cells, B-cell-depleted T cells, or PBMCs provided the cDNA or gDNA that served as material.

What was sequenced was peripheral blood. This chain links TRBV4-1 with TRBJ2-5; 10 nucleotides align to TRBD1. This TCR was sampled from a man between 50 and 59 years old with active or convalescent COVID-19. In DNA form, the CDR3 reads TGCGCCAGCAGCCGCGGACAGGGGGGTGTGGAGACCCAGTACTTC. This translates into CASSRGQGGVETQYF.